Shown below are 30 T cell receptor beta chains from a single sample sequenced in a study of neurological immune-mediated disorders. A single record per CDR3 protein comes from TCRdb applying MiXCR to the 5' RACE reads. The sample holds some 80,000 distinct CDR3 sequences; 5.5% to 6.5% are singletons and the top ten take roughly 7.9%. Time point specified: longitudinal time-point 2. Sample: PBMCs. The source is a woman in her sixties or seventies with multiple sclerosis.

This clonotype occurred many times. The gene calls are TRBV7-2 and TRBJ2-4; TRBD2 matches 8 bases. The J segment lost 9 bases and the V segment lost 4 bases, leaving 11 bases of the junction unmatched. The CDR3 spans 15 residues. Germline assignment: CDR1 SGHTA and CDR2 FQGNSA. The CDR3 reads CASSSTTGGTGIQYF. The DNA of the CDR3 is TGTGCCAGCAGCTCGACGACGGGAGGGACCGGCATTCAGTACTTC.

This clonotype was observed at least ten times. This chain connects TRBV29-1 to TRBJ1-2, with D possibly being TRBD1 (6 bases). The CDR3 is made up of 12 amino acids. Trimming took 6 bases from V and 10 from J, leaving 18 bases between them. The germline gives CDR1 SQVTM, CDR2 ANQGSEA. CDR3 coding DNA: TGCAGCGTCCAGCACAGGGACTATTCCTACACCTTC. Amino acids: CSVQHRDYSYTF.

In its sample, this clonotype was seen many times. CDR3 sequence (DNA): TGTGCCAGCAGTTGGGACATATCTGGAAACACCATATATTTT. Its protein product is CASSWDISGNTIYF. The J gene is TRBJ1-3, the V gene TRBV6-5, with D maybe TRBD1 (6 bases). The V end was cut by 4 bases, the J end by 1 base, with 8 bases between. The CDR3 length is 14 residues. Germline values: CDR1 MNHEY, CDR2 SVGAGI.

The sample holds many counts of this clonotype. J is TRBJ1-1 and V is TRBV6-5; 7 bases are shared with TRBD1. The CDR3 runs 15 residues. Trimming cost V 6 bases and J 1 base; bases outside gene matches: 8. Germline CDR1 is MNHEY and CDR2 is SVGAGI. The DNA of the CDR3 is TGTGCCAGCAGAAACCTCCGGACAGGGAACACTGAAGCTTTCTTT. Protein product: CASRNLRTGNTEAFF.

This clonotype was seen repeatedly, ten times or more. This chain links TRBV7-6 with TRBJ2-4; D ambiguous. The CDR3 is 16 amino acids. From germline, CDR1 is SGHVS and CDR2 FNYEAQ. V shed 1 base and J shed 0 bases, with 10 bases lying between them. DNA of the CDR3: TGTGCCAGCAGCTTAGGCGTCTCTGGAGCCAAAAACATTCAGTACTTC. This sequence encodes CASSLGVSGAKNIQYF.

This clonotype appeared many times. The gene calls are TRBV6-4 and TRBJ2-3; D may correspond to TRBD1 or TRBD2 (5 bases each). The CDR3 sequence is 17 residues long. With 0 bases removed from V and 0 bases from J, the gap between germline ends came to 13 bases. The germline CDR1 and CDR2 sequences are MRHNA and SNTAGT. CDR3 protein: CASSDSDSSGSTDTQYF. Written as DNA, the CDR3 is TGTGCCAGCAGTGACTCTGACAGTTCGGGGAGCACAGATACGCAGTATTTT.

This clonotype was recorded at least ten times. The chain is built from TRBV5-1 and TRBJ2-7, with TRBD1 identical over 8 bases. V shed 0 bases, J shed 5 bases, and the junction held 4 bases outside the gene matches. Germline V gives CDR1 SGHRS, CDR2 YFSETQ. CDR3 length: 14 residues. The CDR3 sequence: CASSLVQGAHEQYF. The CDR3 nucleotides read TGCGCCAGCAGCTTGGTGCAGGGGGCTCACGAGCAGTACTTC.

This clonotype was found many times. V is TRBV7-2 and J is TRBJ1-5; D gene ambiguous. Trimming pared 2 bases from V and 5 bases from J, leaving 10 bases between. Germline loops: CDR1 SGHTA, CDR2 FQGNSA. The CDR3 sequence is 14 residues long. In nucleotides, the CDR3 is TGTGCCAGCAGCTTAAGGGAGCGACATCAGCCCCAGCATTTT. The encoded protein is CASSLRERHQPQHF.

This clonotype was observed a handful of times. The J gene is TRBJ1-2, the V gene TRBV10-3, with D tentatively TRBD1 (5 bases). CDR1 ENHRY and CDR2 SYGVKD come from the germline V gene. The CDR3 length is 12 residues. The ends were cut back, 0 bases at V and 7 bases at J, with 6 bases in the middle. CDR3 in amino acids: CAISESGAGYTF. The CDR3 DNA reads as TGTGCCATCAGTGAGTCAGGGGCTGGCTACACCTTC.

This clonotype has at least ten counts. CDR3 loop: CSVVRGYEQYF. The CDR3, as DNA: TGCAGCGTTGTAAGGGGATACGAGCAGTACTTC. This sequence joins TRBV29-1 and TRBJ2-7; possibly TRBD1 for D (5 bases). CDR1 is SQVTM, CDR2 ANQGSEA, per germline. Trimming took off 4 bases at V and 4 bases at J, with 8 bases between the two ends. The CDR3 is 11 amino acids.

In its sample, this clonotype was seen many times. The chain couples TRBV7-9 to TRBJ1-4; no clear D. CDR3 length equals 12 residues. Looked up from germline, CDR1 is SEHNR and CDR2 is FQNEAQ (reference sequence). Trimming took 4 bases from V and 7 from J, leaving 7 bases between them. The CDR3, as DNA: TGTGCCAGCAGCTCGGCCGGTGAAAAACTGTTTTTT. Protein product: CASSSAGEKLFF. Filled out from reference TRBV7-9 and TRBJ1-4, the complete variable domain reads DTGVSQNPRHKITKRGQNVTFRCDPISEHNRLYWYRQTLGQGPEFLTYFQNEAQLEKSRLLSDRFSAERPKGSFSTLEIQRTEQGDSAMYLCASSSAGEKLFFGSGTQLSVL.

This clonotype has a count of ten or more. This chain joins TRBV29-1 and TRBJ2-7; D possibly corresponds to TRBD1 (6 bases). Between the trimmed V and J ends, which lost 1 base and 2 bases, there was a span of 9 bases. CDR3 length: 13 amino acids. CDR1 is SQVTM and CDR2 is ANQGSEA in the germline V gene. CDR3 amino acids: CSVEVDRPYEQYF. CDR3 nucleotides: TGCAGCGTTGAAGTCGACAGGCCCTACGAGCAGTACTTC.

This clonotype was seen repeatedly, ten times or more. The chain combines TRBV20-1 with TRBJ2-7, with D possibly TRBD1 on 7 matching bases. The germline V and J ends were trimmed by 1 base and 6 bases, with 19 bases remaining between them. Per the germline V gene, CDR1 is DFQATT and CDR2 is SNEGSKA (reference sequence). CDR3 length equals 15 residues. The CDR3 spells CSARGRGTEVGEQYF. The CDR3 DNA is TGCAGTGCTAGAGGGCGCGGGACAGAGGTTGGCGAGCAGTACTTC.

The sample holds many counts of this clonotype. This rearrangement joins TRBV7-7 to TRBJ2-1, with D hard to call. Germline CDR1 and CDR2: SSHAT and FNYEAQ (reference sequence). V dropped 5 bases and J dropped 0 bases, with 8 bases sitting between them. The CDR3 totals 14 residues. DNA for the CDR3: TGTGCCAGCAGCCCAGGCCGCTCCTACAATGAGCAGTTCTTC. Translation: CASSPGRSYNEQFF. Using reference TRBV7-7 and TRBJ2-1 for the parts outside the CDR3, the full variable domain is GAGVSQSPRYKVTKRGQDVTLRCDPISSHATLYWYQQALGQGPEFLTYFNYEAQPDKSGLPSDRFSAERPEGSISTLTIQRTEQRDSAMYRCASSPGRSYNEQFFGPGTRLTVL.

This clonotype was picked up many times. V and J are TRBV14 and TRBJ1-1, with D maybe TRBD1 (5 bases). The CDR3 extends over 15 amino acids. Germline loops: CDR1 SGHDN, CDR2 FVKESK. V was trimmed by 0 bases and J by 4 bases, leaving 12 bases between them. CDR3 coding DNA: TGTGCCAGCAGCCAAGATCTCATTGGGGGCACTGAAGCTTTCTTT. Translating it yields CASSQDLIGGTEAFF.

The table lists this clonotype with many counts. The chain has TRBV3-1 and TRBJ2-1, with TRBD2 as a possible D gene (5 bases). The CDR3 has 14 amino acids. Germline CDR1 is LGHDT and CDR2 is YNNKEL (reference sequence). Trimming removed 2 bases at V and 10 bases at J, with 15 bases between. CDR3 sequence: CASSQNGAGGEQFF. DNA of the CDR3: TGTGCCAGCAGCCAAAATGGTGCGGGCGGGGAGCAGTTCTTC.

This clonotype has at least ten counts. J is TRBJ2-1 and V is TRBV5-1; D could derive from TRBD1 or TRBD2 (7 bases each). In germline, CDR1 is SGHRS, CDR2 YFSETQ. The V end lost 4 bases, the J end lost 6 bases, and 14 bases lay between the germline ends. The CDR3 sequence is 14 residues long. The CDR3 loop is CASSSGTAINEQFF. The CDR3 nucleotides are TGCGCCAGCAGCAGCGGGACAGCGATCAATGAGCAGTTCTTC.

This clonotype was seen ten or more times. The gene calls are TRBV2 and TRBJ2-1, with 7 positions matching TRBD2. Germline V gene lookup returns CDR1 SNHLY and CDR2 FYNNEI. The CDR3 consists of 15 residues. Trimming took 1 base from V and 9 from J; bases not matched to a gene: 9. CDR3 in amino acids: CASSEVSTTGGEQFF. The CDR3 DNA reads as TGTGCCAGCAGTGAAGTTAGCACTACGGGGGGTGAGCAGTTCTTC.

This clonotype was seen at least ten times. The chain has TRBV4-1 and TRBJ1-1; D might be TRBD1 (5 bases). Germline CDR1 MGHRA, CDR2 YSYEKL. Trimming stripped 1 base from V and 4 bases from J, with 13 bases between. The CDR3 length is 15 residues. The CDR3 sequence is CASSQAPGLGTEAFF. CDR3 DNA: TGCGCCAGCAGCCAAGCCCCGGGGCTTGGCACTGAAGCTTTCTTT.

This clonotype was observed many times. V and J are TRBV20-1 and TRBJ2-3; 10 nucleotides line up with TRBD2. V shed 3 bases and J 9 bases; nucleotides not matched to a gene: 0. The CDR3 runs 11 residues. Germline V CDR1 and CDR2: DFQATT, SNEGSKA (reference sequence). The CDR3 DNA reads TGCAGTGCTAGTAGCGGGGGGACGCAGTATTTT. Protein: CSASSGGTQYF.

This clonotype was recorded many times. The chain uses TRBV6-2 or TRBV6-3 and TRBJ1-3; no definite D call. V was cut by 6 bases and J by 0 bases, with 15 bases left in between. Germline V gene data show CDR1 as MNHEY and CDR2 as SVGEGT. The CDR3 is made up of 16 amino acids. The DNA of the CDR3 is TGTGCCAGCAGGGCACCCGCTTTGGGCTCTGGAAACACCATATATTTT. It is translated as CASRAPALGSGNTIYF.

Only a few counts were recorded for this clonotype. This chain links TRBV5-1 with TRBJ2-1; 9 nucleotides match TRBD1. This CDR3 is 14 amino acids long. Germline assignment: CDR1 SGHRS and CDR2 YFSETQ. J gave up 5 bases and V 7 bases, and 7 bases lay outside the gene matches. The CDR3 DNA is TGCGCCAGCTGCCGGGGACAGGGAGACAATGAGCAGTTCTTC. This codes for CASCRGQGDNEQFF.

This sequence joins TRBV20-1 and TRBJ1-3, with TRBD1 as a possible D gene (5 bases). The CDR3 spans 14 residues. Germline CDR1 and CDR2: DFQATT and SNEGSKA (reference sequence). V dropped 5 bases and J dropped 4 bases, with 15 bases sitting between them. The CDR3 nucleotides are TGCAGTGCTCCCGGGACCGGGGAAGGAAACACCATATATTTT. It yields the protein CSAPGTGEGNTIYF.

As for this clonotype: A much larger clone differs by one base, so this may be a read error. The gene calls are TRBV5-1 and TRBJ1-2; possible D gene TRBD1, 5 bases. CDR1 and CDR2 (germline): SGHRS, YFSETQ. CDR3 length equals 15 residues. Written as DNA, the CDR3 is TGCTCCAGCAGCTTGGACCAAAGGACACCTTATGGCTACACCTTC. As protein: CSSSLDQRTPYGYTF.

In this sample, this clonotype turned up many times. The V call is TRBV12-3 or TRBV12-4, the J call TRBJ2-7, with 9 bases aligning to TRBD1. The V segment lost 1 base and the J segment 4 bases; nucleotides outside the gene matches: 5. CDR3 length: 15 amino acids. The CDR3 coding sequence is TGTGCCAGCAGTTTAGACGGGACAGGGTCTTACGAGCAGTACTTC. It is translated as CASSLDGTGSYEQYF.

This clonotype has at least ten counts. This chain uses TRBV12-3 or TRBV12-4 with TRBJ1-2; D not certain. Trimming removed 5 bases at V and 7 bases at J, with 14 bases between. The CDR3 is 13 amino acids. CDR3 DNA sequence: TGTGCCAGCAGTCCTATTTCTGGGATTGGCTACACCTTC. The encoded protein is CASSPISGIGYTF.

This clonotype was found many times. The chain uses TRBV7-6 and TRBJ1-2, with D tentatively TRBD1 (5 bases). V lost 8 bases to trimming and J lost 2 bases, with 15 bases between them. The CDR3 covers 14 residues. Germline CDR1 and CDR2: SGHVS and FNYEAQ. The CDR3 loop is CASSEGTSNYGYTF. Here the CDR3 DNA reads TGTGCCAGCTCCGAGGGGACGAGCAACTATGGCTACACCTTC.

This clonotype was counted at least ten times. CDR3 sequence reads: CASSKTGTGGFGELFF. CDR3 sequence (DNA): TGTGCCAGCAGTAAAACCGGGACAGGGGGATTCGGGGAGCTGTTTTTT. The chain joins TRBV12-3 or TRBV12-4 to TRBJ2-2; 11 positions agree with TRBD1. After removal of 5 bases from V and 7 bases from J, the junction contained 9 bases not matched to a gene. The CDR3 consists of 16 residues.

This clonotype was counted ten times or more. This CDR3 is CASRSGTGNEQFF. CDR3 DNA sequence: TGTGCCAGCAGATCCGGGACAGGGAATGAGCAGTTCTTC. The rearrangement uses TRBV12-3 or TRBV12-4 and TRBJ2-1, with TRBD1 matching 9 bases. With V trimmed by 6 bases and J by 7 bases, 4 bases remained unmatched. The CDR3 runs 13 residues.

At least ten counts were recorded for this clonotype. The rearrangement joins TRBV6-4 to TRBJ2-1, with D maybe TRBD1 (7 bases). V shed 6 bases and J shed 3 bases, with 15 bases lying between them. Germline loops: CDR1 MRHNA, CDR2 SNTAGT. The CDR3 length is 15 residues. For the CDR3, the DNA is TGTGCCAGCAGCGGGGGTCAGGGGGACTACAATGAGCAGTTCTTC. Its translation: CASSGGQGDYNEQFF.